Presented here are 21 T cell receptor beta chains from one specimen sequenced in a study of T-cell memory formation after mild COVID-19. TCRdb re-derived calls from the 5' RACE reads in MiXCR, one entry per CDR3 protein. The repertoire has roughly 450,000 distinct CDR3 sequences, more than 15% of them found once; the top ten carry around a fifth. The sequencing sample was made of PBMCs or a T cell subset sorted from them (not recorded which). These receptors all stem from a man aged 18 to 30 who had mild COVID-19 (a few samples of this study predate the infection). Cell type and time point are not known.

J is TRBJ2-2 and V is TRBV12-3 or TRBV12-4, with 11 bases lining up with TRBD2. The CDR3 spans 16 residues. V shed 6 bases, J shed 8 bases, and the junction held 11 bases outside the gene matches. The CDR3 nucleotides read TGTGCCAGCAGGGAACTAGCGGGGGCCCTCTCTGGGGAGCTGTTTTTT. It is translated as CASRELAGALSGELFF.

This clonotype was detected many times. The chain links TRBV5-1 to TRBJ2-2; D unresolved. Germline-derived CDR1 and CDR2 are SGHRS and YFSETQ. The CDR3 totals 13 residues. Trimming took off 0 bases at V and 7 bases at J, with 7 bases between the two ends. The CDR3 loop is CASSLAGFGELFF. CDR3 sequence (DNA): TGCGCCAGCAGCTTGGCCGGTTTCGGGGAGCTGTTTTTT.

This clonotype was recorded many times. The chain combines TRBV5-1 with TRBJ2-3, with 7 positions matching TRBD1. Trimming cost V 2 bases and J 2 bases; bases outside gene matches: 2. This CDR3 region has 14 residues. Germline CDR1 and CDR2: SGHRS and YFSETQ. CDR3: CASSLGQDTDTQYF. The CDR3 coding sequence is TGCGCCAGCAGCTTAGGACAGGACACAGATACGCAGTATTTT.

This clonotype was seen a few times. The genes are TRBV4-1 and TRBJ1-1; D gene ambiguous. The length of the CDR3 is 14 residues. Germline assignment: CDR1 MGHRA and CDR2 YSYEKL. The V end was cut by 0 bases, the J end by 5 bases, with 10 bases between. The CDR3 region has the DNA TGCGCCAGCAGCCAAGAAGGGTCGGGGACTGAAGCTTTCTTT. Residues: CASSQEGSGTEAFF.

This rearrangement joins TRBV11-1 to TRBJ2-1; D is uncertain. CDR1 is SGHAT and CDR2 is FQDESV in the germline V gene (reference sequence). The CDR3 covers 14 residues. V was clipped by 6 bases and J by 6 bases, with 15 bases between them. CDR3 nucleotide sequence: TGTGCCAGCAGGCCTTTCACCGGCGTCAATGAGCAGTTCTTC. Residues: CASRPFTGVNEQFF.

CDR3 residues: CASSVSGGDTQYF. CDR3 DNA sequence: TGTGCCAGCAGTGTTAGCGGGGGAGATACGCAGTATTTT. This chain connects TRBV6-4 to TRBJ2-3, with 9 bases lining up with TRBD2. The CDR3 runs 13 residues. V shed 4 bases and J 5 bases; nucleotides not matched to a gene: 1. The germline gives CDR1 MRHNA, CDR2 SNTAGT.

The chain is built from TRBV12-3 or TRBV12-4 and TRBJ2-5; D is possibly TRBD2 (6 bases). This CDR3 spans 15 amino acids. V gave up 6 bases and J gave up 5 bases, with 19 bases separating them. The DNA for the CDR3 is TGTGCCAGCAGCTCAGGCGGGGTGGCGGGTGAGACCCAGTACTTC. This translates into CASSSGGVAGETQYF.

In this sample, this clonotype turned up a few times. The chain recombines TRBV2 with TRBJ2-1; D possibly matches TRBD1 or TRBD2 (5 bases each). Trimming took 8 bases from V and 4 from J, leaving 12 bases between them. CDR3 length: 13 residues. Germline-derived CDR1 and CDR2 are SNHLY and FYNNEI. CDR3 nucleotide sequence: TGTGCCAGCTCCCGGGACGAATACAATGAGCAGTTCTTC. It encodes CASSRDEYNEQFF.

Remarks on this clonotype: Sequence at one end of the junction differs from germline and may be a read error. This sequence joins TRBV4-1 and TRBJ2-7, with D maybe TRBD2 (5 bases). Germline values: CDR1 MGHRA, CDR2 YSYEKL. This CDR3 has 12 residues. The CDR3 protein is CDSSLGSREQYF. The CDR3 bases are TGCGACAGCAGTTTGGGGAGTAGGGAGCAGTACTTC.

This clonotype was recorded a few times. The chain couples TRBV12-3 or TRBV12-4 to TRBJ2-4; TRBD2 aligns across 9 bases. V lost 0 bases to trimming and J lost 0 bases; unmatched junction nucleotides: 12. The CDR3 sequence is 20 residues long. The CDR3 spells CASSLAQRLAAFVAKNIQYF. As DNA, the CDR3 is TGTGCCAGCAGTTTAGCGCAGAGACTAGCGGCTTTTGTAGCCAAAAACATTCAGTACTTC.

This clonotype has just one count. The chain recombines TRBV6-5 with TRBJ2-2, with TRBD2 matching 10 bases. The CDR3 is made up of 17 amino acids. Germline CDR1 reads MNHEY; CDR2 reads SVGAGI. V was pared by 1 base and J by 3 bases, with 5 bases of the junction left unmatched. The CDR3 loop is CASSYYSGGPHTGELFF. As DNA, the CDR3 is TGTGCCAGCAGTTACTATAGCGGGGGGCCTCACACCGGGGAGCTGTTTTTT.

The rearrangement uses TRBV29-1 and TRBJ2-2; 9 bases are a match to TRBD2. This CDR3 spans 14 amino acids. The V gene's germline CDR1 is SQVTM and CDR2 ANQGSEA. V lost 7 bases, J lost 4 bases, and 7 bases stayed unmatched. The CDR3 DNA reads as TGCAGCGCCAGCGGGGGGCCCATCACCGGGGAGCTGTTTTTT. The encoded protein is CSASGGPITGELFF.

DNA of the CDR3: TGTGCCAGCAGTAGGAGGGGAGGGTACGAGCAGTACGTC. Translating it yields CASSRRGGYEQYV. The chain has TRBV28 and TRBJ2-7, with 7 bases that match TRBD2. This CDR3 is built from 13 residues. The germline V gene encodes CDR1 MDHEN and CDR2 SYDVKM. The junction had 5 bases not matched to a gene; V was cut back by 5 bases and J by 4 bases.

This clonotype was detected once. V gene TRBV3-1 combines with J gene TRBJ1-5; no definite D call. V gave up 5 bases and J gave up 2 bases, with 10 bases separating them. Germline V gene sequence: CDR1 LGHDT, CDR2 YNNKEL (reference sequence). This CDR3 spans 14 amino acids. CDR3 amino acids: CASSGGRGNQPQHF. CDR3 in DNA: TGTGCCAGCAGCGGAGGAAGGGGCAATCAGCCCCAGCATTTT. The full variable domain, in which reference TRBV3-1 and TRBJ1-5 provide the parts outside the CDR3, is DTAVSQTPKYLVTQMGNDKSIKCEQNLGHDTMYWYKQDSKKFLKIMFSYNNKELIINETVPNRFSPKSPDKAHLNLHINSLELGDSAVYFCASSGGRGNQPQHFGDGTRLSIL.

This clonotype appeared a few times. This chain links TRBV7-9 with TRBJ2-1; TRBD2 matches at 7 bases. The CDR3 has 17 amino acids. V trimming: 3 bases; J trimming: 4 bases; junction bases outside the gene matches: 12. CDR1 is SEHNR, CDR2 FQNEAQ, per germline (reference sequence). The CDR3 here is CASSFSSARGSYNEQFF. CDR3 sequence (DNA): TGTGCCAGCAGCTTTTCGAGCGCGCGGGGGTCTTACAATGAGCAGTTCTTC. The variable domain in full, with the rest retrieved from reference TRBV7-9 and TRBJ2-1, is DTGVSQNPRHKITKRGQNVTFRCDPISEHNRLYWYRQTLGQGPEFLTYFQNEAQLEKSRLLSDRFSAERPKGSFSTLEIQRTEQGDSAMYLCASSFSSARGSYNEQFFGPGTRLTVL.

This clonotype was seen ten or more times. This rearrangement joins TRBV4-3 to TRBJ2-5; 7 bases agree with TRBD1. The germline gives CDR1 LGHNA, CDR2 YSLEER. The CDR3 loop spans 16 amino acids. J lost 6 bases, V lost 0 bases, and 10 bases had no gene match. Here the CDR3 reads CASSQDTGQRGKTQYF. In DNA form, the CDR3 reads TGCGCCAGCAGCCAAGATACGGGACAGAGGGGGAAGACCCAGTACTTC.

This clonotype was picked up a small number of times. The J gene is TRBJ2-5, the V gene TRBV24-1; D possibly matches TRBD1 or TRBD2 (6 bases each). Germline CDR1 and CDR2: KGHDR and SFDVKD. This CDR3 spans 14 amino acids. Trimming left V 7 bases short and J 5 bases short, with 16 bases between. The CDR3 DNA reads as TGTGCCACCAGCGACCCCGGGGGCGATGAGACCCAGTACTTC. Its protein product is CATSDPGGDETQYF.

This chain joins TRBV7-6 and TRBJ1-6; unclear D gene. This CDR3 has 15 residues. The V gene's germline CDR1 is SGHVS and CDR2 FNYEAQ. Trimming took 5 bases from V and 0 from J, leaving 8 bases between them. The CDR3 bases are TGTGCCAGCAGCCCGGTGCTCTCCTATAATTCACCCCTCCACTTT. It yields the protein CASSPVLSYNSPLHF.

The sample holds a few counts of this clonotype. CDR3 nucleotides: TGTGCCAGCAGTCAAACAGGGTTCGATGGCTACACCTTC. Residues: CASSQTGFDGYTF. The J gene is TRBJ1-2, the V gene TRBV6-5, with D possibly being TRBD1 (6 bases). Looked up from germline, CDR1 is MNHEY and CDR2 is SVGAGI. The germline V and J ends were trimmed by 5 bases and 6 bases, with 13 bases remaining between them. This CDR3 has 13 amino acids.

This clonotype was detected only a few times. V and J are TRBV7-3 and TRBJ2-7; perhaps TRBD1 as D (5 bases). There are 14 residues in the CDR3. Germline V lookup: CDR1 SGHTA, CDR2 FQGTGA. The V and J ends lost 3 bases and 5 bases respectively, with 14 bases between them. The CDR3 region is CASSFDPSDNEQYF. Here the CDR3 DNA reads TGTGCCAGCAGCTTCGACCCTTCGGACAACGAGCAGTACTTC. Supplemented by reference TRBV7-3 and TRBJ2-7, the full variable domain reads GAGVSQTPSNKVTEKGKYVELRCDPISGHTALYWYRQSLGQGPEFLIYFQGTGAADDSGLPNDRFFAVRPEGSVSTLKIQRTERGDSAVYLCASSFDPSDNEQYFGPGTRLTVT.

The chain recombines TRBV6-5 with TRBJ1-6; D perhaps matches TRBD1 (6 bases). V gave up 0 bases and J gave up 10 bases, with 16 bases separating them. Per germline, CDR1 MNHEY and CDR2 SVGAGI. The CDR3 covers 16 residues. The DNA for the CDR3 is TGTGCCAGCAGTTACTCTTTAACCGCGGGGGGCTCACCCCTCCACTTT. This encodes CASSYSLTAGGSPLHF.